This T cell receptor (beta chain) derives from a study of human T cells and chemical hapten exposure. In its sample, this clonotype was seen many times. The junction had 3 bases not matched to a gene; V was cut back by 6 bases and J by 9 bases. Germline V gene lookup returns CDR1 MNHEY and CDR2 SVGAGI. The CDR3 runs to 12 residues. TCRdb ran MiXCR on the RACE reads and lists one entry per CDR3 protein. The sample has approximately 80,000 distinct CDR3 sequences, 12% to 15% seen once; the top ten hold roughly 4.9%. Time point: pre-sensitization, week 0. This sample's treatment: therapeutic diphenylcyclopropenone sensitization with weekly scalp DPC. Patches went on only after blood had been drawn each time.

This clonotype originated in a woman in her 50s with alopecia areata. Some clones in this sample may be carry-over from other donors' samples. The sequenced sample was whole blood, obtained in connection with sensitization to the hapten diphenylcyclopropenone (DPC). J is TRBJ2-1 and V is TRBV6-5; 9 bases align to TRBD2. The CDR3 nucleotides read TGTGCCAGCAGCGCTAGCGGGGTTGAGCAGTTCTTC. Its translation: CASSASGVEQFF.